The next 13 T cell receptor beta chains were all read from a single sample in a study of early T cells in non-severe SARS-CoV-2 infection. TCRdb re-analysed the 5' RACE reads in MiXCR, keeping a single row per CDR3 protein. The profile shows 60,000 to 65,000 distinct CDR3 sequences, almost 9.5% of them singletons. Material for sequencing was whole blood. These TCRs come from an adult who was a healthcare worker with PCR-confirmed SARS-CoV-2 infection or an uninfected control (not recorded which).

This clonotype has ten or more counts. This chain connects TRBV20-1 to TRBJ1-5; 7 nucleotides align to TRBD1. This CDR3 has 15 amino acids. The V gene's germline CDR1 is DFQATT and CDR2 SNEGSKA (reference sequence). V gave up 2 bases and J gave up 4 bases; unmatched junction bases: 8. The CDR3 DNA follows: TGCAGTGCTAGAATGGCAGGGGGGATTAATCAGCCCCAGCATTTT. It translates to CSARMAGGINQPQHF.

This chain connects TRBV7-9 to TRBJ1-2; 7 bases fit TRBD1. This CDR3 is 15 amino acids long. Trimming cost V 3 bases and J 4 bases; bases outside gene matches: 8. The germline gives CDR1 SEHNR, CDR2 FQNEAQ (reference sequence). CDR3 DNA: TGTGCCAGCAGCTTTACAGGGGCGCTTTTCTATGGCTACACCTTC. This translates into CASSFTGALFYGYTF.

The rearrangement uses TRBV6-1 and TRBJ2-7; 10 bases are a match to TRBD2. With V trimmed by 3 bases and J by 7 bases, 6 bases remained unmatched. Germline assignment: CDR1 MNHNS and CDR2 SASEGT. This CDR3 is 14 amino acids long. This CDR3 reads CASSDTAGGREQYV. The CDR3 nucleotides are TGTGCCAGCAGTGATACAGCGGGGGGGCGTGAGCAGTACGTC.

The genes are TRBV19 and TRBJ1-1, with no clear D. Germline V gene sequence: CDR1 LNHDA, CDR2 SQIVND (reference sequence). The CDR3 totals 15 residues. V lost 6 bases, J lost 1 base, and 15 bases lay in between. CDR3 amino acids: CASSQTDTGNTEAFF. For the CDR3, the DNA is TGTGCCAGTAGCCAGACTGATACTGGGAACACTGAAGCTTTCTTT.

The chain joins TRBV24-1 to TRBJ1-2; 10 nucleotides match TRBD1. The CDR3 runs 14 residues. The germline CDR1 and CDR2 sequences are KGHDR and SFDVKD. The J segment lost 9 bases and the V segment lost 7 bases, leaving 10 bases of the junction unmatched. DNA for the CDR3: TGTGCCACCAGGGAGACAGGGGGCAGCGGTAGCTACACCTTC. It specifies CATRETGGSGSYTF.

The V gene is TRBV18, the J gene TRBJ2-1; D perhaps matches TRBD2 (5 bases). Between the trimmed V and J ends, which lost 3 bases and 3 bases, there was a span of 9 bases. CDR1 is KGHSH, CDR2 LQKENI, per germline. This CDR3 region has 14 residues. The CDR3, as DNA: TGTGCCAGCTCACCTACGGGGTTCTACAATGAGCAGTTCTTC. The encoded protein is CASSPTGFYNEQFF.

This clonotype was seen ten or more times. V gene TRBV20-1 combines with J gene TRBJ1-3; unclear D gene. The CDR3 extends over 16 amino acids. The V gene's germline CDR1 is DFQATT and CDR2 SNEGSKA (reference sequence). V lost 3 bases, J lost 0 bases, and 15 bases lay in between. The CDR3 loop is CSARAVNLLSGNTIYF. The CDR3 DNA sequence: TGCAGTGCTAGGGCAGTTAACCTCCTCTCTGGAAACACCATATATTTT.

This clonotype was counted only a few times. The V call is TRBV7-2, the J call TRBJ2-1, with TRBD2 as a possible D gene (7 bases). Germline lookup yields CDR1 SGHTA and CDR2 FQGNSA. V lost 1 base and J 4 bases, leaving 11 bases between the germline ends. The CDR3 contains 15 residues. The CDR3 nucleotides are TGTGCCAGCAGCTTAGGGGCGGGGGCTTACAATGAGCAGTTCTTC. Its translation: CASSLGAGAYNEQFF. Using reference TRBV7-2 and TRBJ2-1 for the parts outside the CDR3, the full variable domain is GAGVSQSPSNKVTEKGKDVELRCDPISGHTALYWYRQSLGQGLEFLIYFQGNSAPDKSGLPSDRFSAERTGGSVSTLTIQRTQQEDSAVYLCASSLGAGAYNEQFFGPGTRLTVL.

This clonotype was recorded a few times. V usage is TRBV11-2 and J usage is TRBJ2-1; D unclear. This CDR3 is built from 18 residues. Between the trimmed V and J ends, which lost 4 bases and 8 bases, there was a span of 27 bases. Germline V gives CDR1 SGHAT, CDR2 FQNNGV. CDR3 sequence (DNA): TGTGCCAGCAGCTACTCCTCTTTTAGAGACGGCAAAGGCGATGAGCAGTTCTTC. Protein: CASSYSSFRDGKGDEQFF. Full variable domain (missing parts from reference TRBV11-2 and TRBJ2-1): EAGVAQSPRYKIIEKRQSVAFWCNPISGHATLYWYQQILGQGPKLLIQFQNNGVVDDSQLPKDRFSAERLKGVDSTLKIQPAKLEDSAVYLCASSYSSFRDGKGDEQFFGPGTRLTVL.

This clonotype was detected many times. This chain uses TRBV12-3 or TRBV12-4 with TRBJ2-1; 7 bases are shared with TRBD1. The CDR3 sequence is 14 residues long. V shed 5 bases, J shed 7 bases, and the junction held 8 bases outside the gene matches. CDR3 sequence (DNA): TGTGCCAGCAGTCGCCGGGGACAGCTTAATGAGCAGTTCTTC. It encodes CASSRRGQLNEQFF.

The rearrangement joins TRBV29-1 to TRBJ1-6; D might be TRBD1 (6 bases). This CDR3 region has 14 residues. Germline V gene sequence: CDR1 SQVTM, CDR2 ANQGSEA. The V end lost 7 bases, the J end lost 10 bases, and 20 bases lay between the germline ends. This chain's CDR3 is CSAREQGLGSPLHF. The CDR3 nucleotides read TGCAGCGCAAGGGAACAGGGATTAGGATCACCCCTCCACTTT.

This chain links TRBV19 with TRBJ2-4; possible D gene TRBD2, 6 bases. The CDR3 has 17 amino acids. Germline V gene lookup returns CDR1 LNHDA and CDR2 SQIVND (reference sequence). The V and J ends lost 3 bases and 0 bases respectively, with 15 bases between them. CDR3 loop: CASSMGDFLVAKNIQYF. The CDR3 nucleotides are TGTGCCAGTAGTATGGGGGACTTTTTAGTAGCCAAAAACATTCAGTACTTC.

The V and J genes are TRBV12-3 or TRBV12-4 and TRBJ1-1; weak D call: TRBD1 (6 bases). The CDR3 is 14 residues long. Trimming removed 6 bases from V and 2 bases from J, with 13 bases in between. The CDR3 loop reads CASSITGRNTEAFF. The CDR3 DNA is TGTGCCAGCAGCATAACAGGGAGAAACACTGAAGCTTTCTTT.